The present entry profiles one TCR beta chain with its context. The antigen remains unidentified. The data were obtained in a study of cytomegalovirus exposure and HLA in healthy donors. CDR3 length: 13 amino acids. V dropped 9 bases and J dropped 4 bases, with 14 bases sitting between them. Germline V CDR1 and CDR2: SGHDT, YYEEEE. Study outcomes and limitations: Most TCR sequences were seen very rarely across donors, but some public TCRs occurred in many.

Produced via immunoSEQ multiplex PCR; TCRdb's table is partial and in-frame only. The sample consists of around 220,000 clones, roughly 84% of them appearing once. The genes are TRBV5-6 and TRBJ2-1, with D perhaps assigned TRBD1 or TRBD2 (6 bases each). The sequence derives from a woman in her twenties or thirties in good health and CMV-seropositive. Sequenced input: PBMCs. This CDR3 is CATSRGEYNEQFF. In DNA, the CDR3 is TGTGCCACGTCGAGGGGGGAATACAATGAGCAGTTCTTC.